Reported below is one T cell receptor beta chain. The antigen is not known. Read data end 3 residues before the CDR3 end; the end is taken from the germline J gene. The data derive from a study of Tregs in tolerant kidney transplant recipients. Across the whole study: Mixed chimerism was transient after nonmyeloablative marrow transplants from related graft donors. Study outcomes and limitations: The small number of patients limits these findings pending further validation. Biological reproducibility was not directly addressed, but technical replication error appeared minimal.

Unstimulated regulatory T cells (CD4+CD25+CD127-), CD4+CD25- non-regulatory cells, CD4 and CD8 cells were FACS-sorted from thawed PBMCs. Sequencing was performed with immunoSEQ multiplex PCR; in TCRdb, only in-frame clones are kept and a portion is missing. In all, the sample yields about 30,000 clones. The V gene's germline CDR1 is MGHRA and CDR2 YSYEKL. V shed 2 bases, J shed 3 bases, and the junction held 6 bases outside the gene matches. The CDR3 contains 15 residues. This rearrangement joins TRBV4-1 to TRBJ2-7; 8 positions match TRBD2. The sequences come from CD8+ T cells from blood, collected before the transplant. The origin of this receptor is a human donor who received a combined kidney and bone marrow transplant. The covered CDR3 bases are TGCGCCAGCAGCCAACAAGCGGGAGCCGTCTACGAG. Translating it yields CASSQQAGAVYE. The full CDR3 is CASSQQAGAVYEQYF.